The rows below give T cell receptor beta chains drawn from one sample of a study of cytomegalovirus exposure and HLA in healthy donors. Repertoires were generated with immunoSEQ multiplex PCR, while TCRdb's copy carries only in-frame clones and drops some. The data show roughly 190,000 clones, 60% to 80% seen once. Sequenced input: PBMCs. Receptors originate from a woman under 40 in good health and CMV-seropositive. Both conserved end residues are part of each CDR3. A D gene is named only where the DNA matches it firmly. The size field is filled for only some rows; it gives once, few, many or a size class.

cdr3_aa,cdr3_nt,v_call,d_call,j_call,clone_size
CASSLGDYEQYF,TGTGCCAGCAGTTTAGGAGACTACGAGCAGTACTTC,TRBV28,.,TRBJ2-7,.
CASTGGTEAFF,TGTGCCAGCACAGGGGGCACTGAAGCTTTCTTT,TRBV27,TRBD1,TRBJ1-1,.
CASRSRGGREQYF,TGTGCCAGCAGGTCCCGGGGGGGGCGAGAACAGTACTTC,TRBV6-6,TRBD2,TRBJ2-7,.
CASSGLGTPTYEQYF,TGTGCCAGCAGTGGCCTCGGGACACCCACCTACGAGCAGTACTTC,TRBV25-1,.,TRBJ2-7,.
CASSPRTGRTDTQYF,TGTGCCAGCTCACCCCGGACAGGACGCACAGATACGCAGTATTTT,TRBV18,TRBD1,TRBJ2-3,.
CASRPLGLAGPASYEQYF,TGTGCCAGCAGGCCCCTCGGACTAGCGGGACCCGCCTCCTACGAGCAGTACTTC,TRBV27,TRBD2,TRBJ2-7,.
CASSFHRGNTEAFF,TGTGCCAGCAGTTTCCACCGGGGGAACACTGAAGCTTTCTTT,TRBV28,.,TRBJ1-1,few
CASSLPDRDAGELFF,TGCGCCAGCAGCTTGCCCGACAGGGATGCCGGGGAGCTGTTTTTT,TRBV5-1,TRBD1,TRBJ2-2,.
CASSLARTGGGSYEQYF,TGTGCCAGCAGCTTAGCGAGGACAGGGGGCGGATCCTACGAGCAGTACTTC,TRBV7-6,TRBD1,TRBJ2-7,few
CASSYTGQEAFF,TGTGCCAGCAGTTACACGGGACAGGAAGCTTTCTTT,TRBV6-5,TRBD1,TRBJ1-1,.
CASSQEGYGRGMSSYNEQFF,TGTGCCAGCAGCCAAGAGGGGTACGGCAGGGGGATGAGCTCCTACAATGAGCAGTTCTTC,TRBV14,TRBD1,TRBJ2-1,.
CASSLAPQGANYGYTF,TGTGCCAGCAGCTTAGCCCCACAGGGGGCTAACTATGGCTACACCTTC,TRBV11-2,TRBD1,TRBJ1-2,few
CASSRTSGSHYEQYF,TGTGCCAGCAGCCGAACTAGCGGGAGCCACTACGAGCAGTACTTC,TRBV7-2,TRBD2,TRBJ2-7,.
CSSSGKGTASGNTIYF,TGTTCCAGCAGCGGAAAAGGGACAGCCTCTGGAAACACCATATATTTT,TRBV7-9,TRBD1,TRBJ1-3,once
CASSEWDRGRNTIYF,TGCGCCAGCAGTGAGTGGGACAGGGGGCGAAACACCATATATTTT,TRBV10-2,TRBD1,TRBJ1-3,.
CASSEKGVYGYTF,TGTGCCAGCAGTGAAAAAGGGGTCTATGGCTACACCTTC,TRBV2,.,TRBJ1-2,.
CASSLWSGRARGTDTQYF,TGCGCCAGCAGCTTGTGGAGCGGGAGGGCAAGGGGCACAGATACGCAGTATTTT,TRBV5-1,TRBD2,TRBJ2-3,.
CASSLADYRSQETQYF,TGTGCCAGCAGCTTGGCGGACTACCGGAGCCAAGAGACCCAGTACTTC,TRBV7-9,.,TRBJ2-5,.
CASSLRSNNYEQYF,TGTGCCAGCAGTTTACGCTCAAACAACTACGAGCAGTACTTC,TRBV27,.,TRBJ2-7,.
CASSLYRGRVSETQYF,TGTGCCAGCAGCCTTTACAGGGGGCGCGTATCGGAGACCCAGTACTTC,TRBV5-4,TRBD1,TRBJ2-5,few
CASSLASETQYF,TGTGCCAGCAGCTTAGCTTCTGAGACCCAGTACTTC,TRBV7-9,.,TRBJ2-5,.
CASSLRDFASTDTQYF,TGTGCCAGCAGCTTGCGGGACTTCGCTAGCACAGATACGCAGTATTTT,TRBV5-4,.,TRBJ2-3,few
CASSFGGAGREQYF,TGTGCCAGCAGCTTCGGGGGAGCCGGGAGGGAGCAGTACTTC,TRBV5-4,TRBD2,TRBJ2-7,.
CASSLVQGAGEQYF,TGTGCCAGCAGCTTAGTCCAGGGGGCAGGCGAGCAGTACTTC,TRBV7-9,TRBD1,TRBJ2-7,.
CASSMAGRKNYGYTF,TGTGCCAGTAGTATGGCTGGGAGGAAGAACTATGGCTACACCTTC,TRBV19,.,TRBJ1-2,once
CASSLFWGGEKNEQYF,TGTGCCAGCAGCCTTTTCTGGGGAGGGGAGAAGAACGAGCAGTACTTC,TRBV14,TRBD2,TRBJ2-7,.
CSSSLSRASGRPYEQYF,TGTTCCAGCAGCTTAAGCAGAGCTAGCGGGAGACCCTACGAGCAGTACTTC,TRBV7-9,TRBD2,TRBJ2-7,.
CAIKGVQRGDAGELFF,TGTGCCATCAAGGGAGTTCAGCGGGGGGATGCCGGGGAGCTGTTTTTT,TRBV10-3,TRBD2,TRBJ2-2,.